The text below deals with one T cell receptor beta chain. The antigen is not known. This CDR3 region has 15 residues. Germline V lookup: CDR1 SGHTA, CDR2 FQGNSA. Deletions cut 2 bases from V and 4 bases from J, with 13 bases between. The sample belongs to a study of T cells after yellow fever vaccination. Findings and caveats of the study: Reappearing after the booster were most of the clones from primary vaccination (around 95% CD4, 75% to 90% CD8).

Template switching with 5'RACE generated the TCR cDNA and added a universal primer site and UMIs. TCRdb reanalysed the 5' RACE reads using MiXCR and keeps one entry per CDR3 protein. The sample carries around 200,000 distinct CDR3 sequences, roughly 11% recorded once. The TCR sequence derives from a man aged 18 to 29 who received the YFV17D yellow fever vaccine. The sample here was CD8+ T cells sorted from PBMCs, taken 15 days after the yellow fever booster vaccination. The genes are TRBV7-2 and TRBJ2-3; the D gene is possibly TRBD2 (5 bases). CDR3 DNA: TGTGCCAGCAGCTTACGGCTAGCCAGCGCAGATACGCAGTATTTT. The encoded protein is CASSLRLASADTQYF.